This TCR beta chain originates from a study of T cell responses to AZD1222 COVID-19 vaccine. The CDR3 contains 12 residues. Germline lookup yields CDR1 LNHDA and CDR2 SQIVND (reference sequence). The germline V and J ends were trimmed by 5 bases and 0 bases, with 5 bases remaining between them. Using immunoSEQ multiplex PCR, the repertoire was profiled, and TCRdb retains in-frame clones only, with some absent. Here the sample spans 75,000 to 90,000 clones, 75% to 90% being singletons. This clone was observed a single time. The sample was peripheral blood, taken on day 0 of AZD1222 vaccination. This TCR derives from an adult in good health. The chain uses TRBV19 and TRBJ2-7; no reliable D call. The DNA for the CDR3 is TGTGCCAGTAGTGACACCTCCTACGAGCAGTACTTC. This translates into CASSDTSYEQYF.